Listed here are 5 T cell receptor beta chains from one sample, sequenced in a study of shared clonotypes between healthy human individuals. Selected positively for CCR7 and CD45RO-negative, naive CD8 cells excluded terminally differentiated effector memory CD45RA+ cells. TCRdb's table, derived via immunoSEQ multiplex PCR, lists solely in-frame clones and lacks some. The sample has some 2,000,000 clones, roughly 94% seen once. The sequenced sample consisted of naive CD8+ T cells sorted from blood. Receptors originate from a man aged 18 to 29 in good health.

This chain joins TRBV28 and TRBJ2-7; D is uncertain. Between the trimmed V and J ends, which lost 3 bases and 0 bases, there was a span of 15 bases. This CDR3 is 16 amino acids long. The germline V gene encodes CDR1 MDHEN and CDR2 SYDVKM. The CDR3 sequence: CASSFLQDGASYEQYF. The DNA for the CDR3 is TGTGCCAGCAGTTTCCTCCAGGATGGCGCCTCCTACGAGCAGTACTTC.

The chain uses TRBV5-1 and TRBJ2-7; D might be TRBD2 (6 bases). Germline V gives CDR1 SGHRS, CDR2 YFSETQ. The V gene lost 0 bases and the J gene lost 3 bases, with 10 bases spanning the gap. CDR3 size: 14 residues. The CDR3 region has the DNA TGCGCCAGCAGCTTGGTAGGGACTTACTACGAGCAGTACTTC. Amino acids: CASSLVGTYYEQYF.

This sequence joins TRBV14 and TRBJ2-5, with TRBD1 matching over 10 bases. Germline CDR1 is SGHDN and CDR2 is FVKESK. Trimming cost V 4 bases and J 5 bases; bases outside gene matches: 10. The CDR3 runs to 16 residues. In DNA, the CDR3 is TGTGCCAGCAGCCCGGGACAGGGGCAACCTGGGGAGACCCAGTACTTC. It codes for CASSPGQGQPGETQYF.

The chain carries TRBV13 and TRBJ2-5; 10 nucleotides align to TRBD2. The germline gives CDR1 PRHDT, CDR2 FYEKMQ (reference sequence). The CDR3 covers 15 residues. V shed 0 bases and J 4 bases; nucleotides not matched to a gene: 2. CDR3 residues: CASSLGTSGPETQYF. The DNA for the CDR3 is TGTGCCAGCAGCTTAGGGACTAGCGGGCCAGAGACCCAGTACTTC.

This clone is a singleton in its sample. This chain uses TRBV7-9 with TRBJ2-5; TRBD2 is a possible D gene (5 bases). Germline lookup yields CDR1 SEHNR and CDR2 FQNEAQ (reference sequence). The CDR3 consists of 14 residues. V was cut by 5 bases and J by 0 bases, with 10 bases left in between. The CDR3 loop is CASSPPGYQETQYF. DNA for the CDR3: TGTGCCAGCAGCCCCCCGGGGTACCAAGAGACCCAGTACTTC.